The 32 T cell receptor beta chains below come from one sample, sequenced in a study of beta chain features in type 1 diabetes. Since all of the isolated RNA was reverse transcribed, expressed TCRB transcripts were what got sequenced. Profiled with immunoSEQ multiplex PCR; TCRdb holds only in-frame clones, not every one. The table has just under 150,000 clones, 10% seen once. Sequencing was carried out using naive CD4+ T cells from blood. These receptors were taken from a man aged 18 to 30 in good health.

There are a few counts of this clone. The J gene is TRBJ1-6, the V gene TRBV5-6; no clear D gene. Germline V gene sequence: CDR1 SGHDT, CDR2 YYEEEE. CDR3 length equals 17 residues. The V end was cut by 4 bases, the J end by 0 bases, with 14 bases between. The CDR3: CASSTDGTSSYNSPLHF. The CDR3 nucleotides read TGTGCCAGCAGCACGGACGGTACTAGCTCCTATAATTCACCCCTCCACTTT.

This clone was counted a few times. The CDR3 DNA follows: TGCGCCAGCAGCCAAGAAACAGGCCAGGGGGTGACCCAGTACTTC. It encodes CASSQETGQGVTQYF. The chain is built from TRBV4-1 and TRBJ2-5; 7 positions agree with TRBD1. The CDR3 sequence is 15 residues long. Per germline, CDR1 MGHRA and CDR2 YSYEKL. The V segment lost 0 bases and the J segment 7 bases; nucleotides outside the gene matches: 8.

The V and J genes are TRBV2 and TRBJ1-3, with D possibly matching TRBD1 (5 bases). In germline, CDR1 is SNHLY, CDR2 FYNNEI. V was pared by 6 bases and J by 4 bases, with 10 bases between. CDR3 length: 13 residues. The CDR3 DNA follows: TGTGCCAGCAGGGGCGGGGGAGGAAACACCATATATTTT. Translation gives CASRGGGGNTIYF.

Ten or more counts support this clone. The chain uses TRBV13 and TRBJ2-7; maybe TRBD1 (6 bases). This CDR3 comprises 14 residues. Germline loops: CDR1 PRHDT, CDR2 FYEKMQ (reference sequence). Deletions cut 5 bases from V and 3 bases from J, with 14 bases between. The CDR3 reads CASSPGDTSYEQYF. The DNA for the CDR3 is TGTGCCAGCAGCCCCGGGGACACGAGCTACGAGCAGTACTTC.

The chain links TRBV7-2 to TRBJ2-3; the D is unclear. This CDR3 is 16 amino acids long. The germline V gene encodes CDR1 SGHTA and CDR2 FQGNSA. The germline V and J ends were trimmed by 4 bases and 2 bases, with 16 bases remaining between them. CDR3 residues: CASSSNAGTVTDTQYF. For the CDR3, the DNA is TGTGCCAGCAGCTCAAACGCCGGAACAGTCACAGATACGCAGTATTTT.

A few counts support this clone. The rearrangement uses TRBV6-6 and TRBJ1-4; D uncertain. V was clipped by 8 bases and J by 0 bases, with 7 bases between them. The CDR3 has 13 amino acids. Germline V lookup: CDR1 MNHNY, CDR2 SVGAGI (reference sequence). DNA for the CDR3: TGTGCCAGCTCGTATCCAACTAATGAAAAACTGTTTTTT. This gives the protein CASSYPTNEKLFF.

This clone has only a few counts. The chain is built from TRBV27 and TRBJ2-7; the D gene is possibly TRBD1 (6 bases). The CDR3 has 15 residues. Germline-derived CDR1 and CDR2 are MNHEY and SMNVEV (reference sequence). The V end lost 2 bases, the J end lost 2 bases, and 13 bases lay between the germline ends. CDR3 amino acids: CASSLVDSSTYEQYF. Written as DNA, the CDR3 is TGTGCCAGCAGTTTAGTGGACAGCTCTACCTACGAGCAGTACTTC.

This clone was observed at least ten times. The CDR3: CASSWDRGDSPLHF. Here the CDR3 DNA reads TGTGCCAGCAGCTGGGACAGGGGGGACTCACCCCTCCACTTT. V usage is TRBV5-4 and J usage is TRBJ1-6; 11 bases match TRBD1. Germline V gene data show CDR1 as SGHNT and CDR2 as YYREEE (reference sequence). The CDR3 length is 14 residues. J gave up 10 bases and V 3 bases, and 3 bases lay outside the gene matches.

The chain is built from TRBV7-2 and TRBJ1-6; no reliable D call. This CDR3 contains 14 residues. Per the germline V gene, CDR1 is SGHTA and CDR2 is FQGNSA. Trimming removed 5 bases from V and 6 bases from J, with 11 bases in between. CDR3 sequence: CASSLTRSNSPLHF. CDR3 coding DNA: TGTGCCAGCAGCCTAACCCGGAGTAATTCACCCCTCCACTTT.

This clone has ten or more counts. The V call is TRBV7-9, the J call TRBJ2-5; possible D gene TRBD2, 6 bases. Trimming shortened V by 6 bases and J by 2 bases, and 25 bases separated the two germline ends. CDR1 and CDR2 from the germline V gene are SEHNR and FQNEAQ (reference sequence). The CDR3 is 18 amino acids. The CDR3 reads CASSSGPRIGSGQETQYF. The CDR3 DNA reads TGTGCCAGCAGTTCGGGGCCCCGAATCGGTAGCGGACAAGAGACCCAGTACTTC.

The rearrangement uses TRBV4-2 and TRBJ2-1; 8 bases agree with TRBD2. With 1 base clipped from V and 0 bases from J, the junction kept 14 bases outside the gene matches. Germline values: CDR1 LGHNA, CDR2 YNFKEQ. The CDR3 is 20 residues long. Here the CDR3 reads CASSQVPTGGYLSSYNEQFF. Here the CDR3 DNA reads TGTGCCAGCAGCCAAGTCCCGACGGGGGGGTATCTGAGCTCCTACAATGAGCAGTTCTTC.

In DNA form, the CDR3 reads TGTGCCAGCTCCCCCGCGGGGGAGAAAGAGACCCAGTACTTC. Its translation: CASSPAGEKETQYF. This sequence joins TRBV18 and TRBJ2-5; 7 nucleotides agree with TRBD2. The CDR3 sequence is 14 residues long. Germline CDR1 reads KGHSH; CDR2 reads LQKENI. With V trimmed by 6 bases and J by 3 bases, 7 bases remained unmatched.

This clone has more than one count but fewer than ten. V usage is TRBV4-3 and J usage is TRBJ2-7, with D maybe TRBD2 (5 bases). This CDR3 spans 15 amino acids. CDR1 LGHNA and CDR2 YSLEER come from the germline V gene. Trimming took off 0 bases at V and 4 bases at J, with 13 bases between the two ends. This CDR3 is CASSQDHRGPYEQYF. The CDR3 DNA reads TGCGCCAGCAGCCAAGATCACCGAGGGCCTTACGAGCAGTACTTC.

The chain carries TRBV30 and TRBJ2-1, with 9 bases identical to TRBD1. CDR1 and CDR2 (germline): GTSNPN, SVGIG (reference sequence). The CDR3 runs 14 residues. The J segment lost 0 bases and the V segment lost 4 bases, leaving 1 base of the junction unmatched. In DNA, the CDR3 is TGTGCCTGGATGACAGGGGGCTCCTACAATGAGCAGTTCTTC. Translation gives CAWMTGGSYNEQFF.

The chain carries TRBV6-1 and TRBJ2-2; 7 bases fit TRBD1. The germline CDR1 and CDR2 sequences are MNHNS and SASEGT. This CDR3 contains 15 residues. The junction had 10 bases not matched to a gene; V was cut back by 6 bases and J by 6 bases. The CDR3 reads CASRGGEGFAGELFF. The CDR3 bases are TGTGCCAGCAGAGGGGGCGAGGGGTTTGCCGGGGAGCTGTTTTTT.

The gene calls are TRBV5-1 and TRBJ2-5; D is unclear. The length of the CDR3 is 13 residues. Germline CDR1 SGHRS, CDR2 YFSETQ. Deletions cut 0 bases from V and 1 base from J, with 4 bases between. CDR3 region: CASSLVSQETQYF. The CDR3 DNA reads as TGCGCCAGCAGCTTGGTCAGCCAAGAGACCCAGTACTTC.

CDR3 in DNA: TGTGCCAGTAGTTACCGACAGGGGGGCTACAATGAGCAGTTCTTC. This encodes CASSYRQGGYNEQFF. This rearrangement joins TRBV19 to TRBJ2-1; 9 bases line up with TRBD1. The CDR3 is 15 residues long. Germline V CDR1 and CDR2: LNHDA, SQIVND (reference sequence). Trimming cost V 5 bases and J 3 bases; bases outside gene matches: 5.

This clone was seen more than once but under ten times. V usage is TRBV18 and J usage is TRBJ2-1; 7 bases fit TRBD2. This CDR3 has 16 residues. V trimming: 0 bases; J trimming: 7 bases; junction bases outside the gene matches: 9. Germline values: CDR1 KGHSH, CDR2 LQKENI. For the CDR3, the DNA is TGTGCCAGCTCACCACCCTTTTTGAGCGGGGCGAATGAGCAGTTCTTC. Its protein is CASSPPFLSGANEQFF.

This clone was detected only a few times. The genes are TRBV4-3 and TRBJ2-5, with TRBD2 matching 10 bases. Germline CDR1 reads LGHNA; CDR2 reads YSLEER. V trimming: 1 base; J trimming: 5 bases; junction bases outside the gene matches: 1. The CDR3 consists of 14 residues. CDR3 region: CASSQGLAGETQYF. In DNA, the CDR3 is TGCGCCAGCAGCCAAGGACTAGCGGGTGAGACCCAGTACTTC.

The rearrangement joins TRBV7-2 to TRBJ2-7; 11 nucleotides match TRBD2. The V gene end was trimmed by 1 base and the J gene end by 4 bases; junction bases not matched to a gene: 9. Germline V CDR1 and CDR2: SGHTA, FQGNSA. The CDR3 is 17 residues long. In DNA, the CDR3 is TGTGCCAGCAGCTTAGGGGTTAGCGGGGGGGCTATGTACGAGCAGTACTTC. It codes for CASSLGVSGGAMYEQYF.

The chain joins TRBV19 to TRBJ1-6; 7 bases align to TRBD1. The CDR3 sequence is 18 residues long. V shed 5 bases and J 0 bases; nucleotides not matched to a gene: 10. Per the germline V gene, CDR1 is LNHDA and CDR2 is SQIVND (reference sequence). The CDR3 nucleotides read TGTGCCAGTAGTCCGGGGACAGTTCCTAGCTCCTATAATTCACCCCTCCACTTT. Its protein product is CASSPGTVPSSYNSPLHF.

This clone has a handful of counts. The chain carries TRBV29-1 and TRBJ2-5; possibly TRBD2 for D (6 bases). This CDR3 has 14 residues. CDR1 and CDR2 from the germline V gene are SQVTM and ANQGSEA. The V end lost 6 bases, the J end lost 2 bases, and 16 bases lay between the germline ends. The CDR3: CSVAKRGFQETQYF. CDR3 DNA: TGCAGCGTGGCAAAACGGGGGTTTCAAGAGACCCAGTACTTC.

This clone occurred a few times. The chain uses TRBV27 and TRBJ2-2; unclear D gene. The CDR3 is made up of 13 amino acids. Trimming pared 5 bases from V and 7 bases from J, leaving 11 bases between. The germline V gene encodes CDR1 MNHEY and CDR2 SMNVEV (reference sequence). The CDR3 region has the DNA TGTGCCAGCAGTCCCAGTTCCATCGGGGAGCTGTTTTTT. This sequence encodes CASSPSSIGELFF.

In this sample, this clone turned up a few times. The chain combines TRBV28 with TRBJ2-7, with 12 bases lining up with TRBD1. The V gene's germline CDR1 is MDHEN and CDR2 SYDVKM. V was pared by 6 bases and J by 3 bases, with 9 bases of the junction left unmatched. CDR3 size: 16 residues. The CDR3 sequence is CASRGTGTGGGYEQYF. The DNA of the CDR3 is TGTGCCAGCAGGGGAACCGGGACAGGGGGCGGCTACGAGCAGTACTTC.

This clone was seen more than once but under ten times. The chain uses TRBV5-1 and TRBJ2-4; D gene ambiguous. The CDR3 contains 12 residues. Germline V CDR1 and CDR2: SGHRS, YFSETQ. V lost 4 bases and J 1 base, leaving 3 bases between the germline ends. This chain's CDR3 is CASSPAKNIQYF. The CDR3 DNA reads as TGCGCCAGCAGCCCGGCCAAAAACATTCAGTACTTC.

This clone has a handful of counts. The chain carries TRBV10-3 and TRBJ2-1; 7 bases agree with TRBD1. J lost 0 bases, V lost 2 bases, and 1 base had no gene match. The CDR3 spans 15 residues. The V gene's germline CDR1 is ENHRY and CDR2 SYGVKD. CDR3 in DNA: TGTGCCATCAGTGAGGCAGGGGGCTCCTACAATGAGCAGTTCTTC. As protein: CAISEAGGSYNEQFF.

The gene calls are TRBV4-3 and TRBJ2-7; D may be TRBD1 (6 bases). Germline V lookup: CDR1 LGHNA, CDR2 YSLEER. The ends were cut back, 0 bases at V and 3 bases at J, with 12 bases in the middle. The CDR3 contains 15 residues. The CDR3 DNA follows: TGCGCCAGCAGCCAAGATCGACAGGCCTTCTACGAGCAGTACTTC. It is translated as CASSQDRQAFYEQYF.

This clone was recorded many times. This rearrangement joins TRBV4-3 to TRBJ2-6; 7 bases align to TRBD1. The CDR3 length is 18 residues. The trim removed 0 bases at V and 0 bases at J, leaving 5 bases unmatched. Germline assignment: CDR1 LGHNA and CDR2 YSLEER. The CDR3 loop is CASSQDFAGGSGANVLTF. The CDR3 nucleotides read TGCGCCAGCAGCCAAGATTTCGCAGGGGGCTCTGGGGCCAACGTCCTGACTTTC.

The table lists this clone with a few counts. J is TRBJ2-7 and V is TRBV5-4; a possible D gene is TRBD2 (5 bases). This CDR3 has 15 amino acids. V gave up 3 bases and J gave up 3 bases, with 16 bases separating them. The germline V gene encodes CDR1 SGHNT and CDR2 YYREEE (reference sequence). The CDR3 region has the DNA TGTGCCAGCAGCTCTCAATCATCAGGAGGCTACGAGCAGTACTTC. It codes for CASSSQSSGGYEQYF.

V gene TRBV6-5 combines with J gene TRBJ1-2, with D hard to call. Trimming pared 10 bases from V and 1 base from J, leaving 16 bases between. This CDR3 is 14 amino acids long. Germline V gene sequence: CDR1 MNHEY, CDR2 SVGAGI. CDR3 protein: CATTRDGVNYGYTF. CDR3 sequence (DNA): TGTGCCACTACCCGCGACGGGGTTAACTATGGCTACACCTTC.

The J gene is TRBJ2-2, the V gene TRBV9; no clear D gene. V shed 1 base and J shed 2 bases, with 3 bases lying between them. This CDR3 region has 13 residues. CDR1 and CDR2 from the germline V gene are SGDLS and YYNGEE. CDR3 protein: CASSVYNTGELFF. CDR3 nucleotides: TGTGCCAGCAGCGTATATAACACCGGGGAGCTGTTTTTT.

The table lists this clone with a few counts. This sequence joins TRBV6-5 and TRBJ2-1; D might be TRBD2 (5 bases). Germline values: CDR1 MNHEY, CDR2 SVGAGI. CDR3 length equals 16 residues. V lost 0 bases to trimming and J lost 3 bases, with 12 bases between them. CDR3 nucleotide sequence: TGTGCCAGCAGTTACTCGAAGAGGGTCTTCTACAATGAGCAGTTCTTC. It yields the protein CASSYSKRVFYNEQFF.